The subject of this entry is one TCR beta chain. In the original workflow: Nucleated cell number was recorded as an estimate derived from reference gene primer amplification. The repertoire was sequenced with immunoSEQ multiplex PCR; TCRdb's copy has only in-frame clones and lacks some. V, J and clone size derive from that table, while D and trimming were established from the DNA sequence. The sample has under 250,000 clones; 80% to 85% are singletons. This record belongs to a study of blood T cell repertoires in COVID-19. The overall study: Specimens from acute and convalescent COVID-19 originated in the United States, Italy and Spain. Sources were T cells, B-cell-depleted T cells, or PBMCs; the material itself was cDNA or gDNA.

From germline, CDR1 is SGHKS and CDR2 YYEKEE (reference sequence). CDR3 length: 14 amino acids. V was trimmed by 2 bases and J by 3 bases, leaving 10 bases between them. The receptor was isolated from a man aged 35 to 55 with acute or convalescent COVID-19. Sample: peripheral blood. V and J are TRBV5-5 and TRBJ2-3; D is unresolved. The CDR3 loop reads CASSFTSRTDTQYF. The CDR3 region has the DNA TGTGCCAGCAGCTTCACCTCTAGGACAGATACGCAGTATTTT.